These 22 T cell receptor beta chains were sequenced from one sample in a study of blood T cell repertoires in COVID-19. Using immunoSEQ multiplex PCR, the repertoire was profiled, and TCRdb retains in-frame clones only, with some absent. The data contain under 150,000 clones, just under 85% of them singletons. The specimen was peripheral blood. Receptor source: a human donor in a cohort sampled during active COVID-19.

The genes are TRBV10-3 and TRBJ1-5; perhaps TRBD1 as D (5 bases). Germline V gives CDR1 ENHRY, CDR2 SYGVKD. The CDR3 runs to 14 residues. The V gene lost 6 bases and the J gene lost 2 bases, with 11 bases spanning the gap. Here the CDR3 reads CAISRDSGNQPQHF. The CDR3 region has the DNA TGTGCCATCAGCAGGGATTCGGGCAATCAGCCCCAGCATTTT.

This sequence joins TRBV5-1 and TRBJ1-2; 10 nucleotides align to TRBD1. Germline assignment: CDR1 SGHRS and CDR2 YFSETQ. There are 15 residues in the CDR3. V was pared by 3 bases and J by 6 bases, with 8 bases of the junction left unmatched. CDR3 residues: CASSSRQGAPNGYTF. DNA for the CDR3: TGCGCCAGCAGCTCCAGACAGGGGGCGCCCAATGGCTACACCTTC.

This CDR3 is CASSIDPRFGYGYTF. The CDR3 coding sequence is TGTGCCAGTAGTATAGACCCGAGGTTCGGCTATGGCTACACCTTC. This rearrangement joins TRBV19 to TRBJ1-2; D gene ambiguous. Deletions cut 0 bases from V and 4 bases from J, with 12 bases between. The germline V gene has CDR1 LNHDA and CDR2 SQIVND (reference sequence). CDR3 size: 15 residues.

This clone came up once. This chain uses TRBV3-1 (or the pseudogene TRBV3-2) with TRBJ1-1; D is unclear. CDR1 is LGHDT and CDR2 is YNNKEL in the germline V gene (reference sequence). This CDR3 comprises 16 residues. Trimming shortened V by 4 bases and J by 1 base, and 16 bases separated the two germline ends. The CDR3: CASSPSWRVGNTEAFF. CDR3 in DNA: TGTGCCAGCAGCCCATCGTGGAGGGTGGGGAACACTGAAGCTTTCTTT.

V gene TRBV6-6 combines with J gene TRBJ2-7; 7 bases map to TRBD1. The V segment lost 5 bases and the J segment 0 bases; nucleotides outside the gene matches: 7. CDR3 length: 15 amino acids. Germline CDR1 is MNHNY and CDR2 is SVGAGI (reference sequence). The CDR3 reads CASSQGQLVSYEQYF. In DNA form, the CDR3 reads TGTGCCAGCAGTCAGGGACAGTTAGTCTCCTACGAGCAGTACTTC.

This rearrangement joins TRBV4-1 to TRBJ1-5, with TRBD1 matching over 7 bases. V gave up 4 bases and J gave up 3 bases; unmatched junction bases: 9. CDR3 length: 16 amino acids. Germline loops: CDR1 MGHRA, CDR2 YSYEKL. The CDR3, as DNA: TGCGCCAGCAGCCCTACCAGGGGGATGAACAATCAGCCCCAGCATTTT. This encodes CASSPTRGMNNQPQHF.

This chain connects TRBV6-1 to TRBJ2-5; possibly TRBD1 for D (6 bases). This CDR3 is built from 13 residues. CDR1 and CDR2 from the germline V gene are MNHNS and SASEGT. Trimming took off 1 base at V and 5 bases at J, with 8 bases between the two ends. This CDR3 reads CASSEDRVETQYF. The CDR3 DNA sequence: TGTGCCAGCAGTGAAGACAGGGTGGAGACCCAGTACTTC.

This CDR3 is CASSLNTGTHSPLHF. CDR3 in DNA: TGTGCCAGCAGTCTTAACACCGGGACACATTCACCCCTCCACTTT. The V and J genes are TRBV9 and TRBJ1-6, with a tentative D call TRBD1 (6 bases). The CDR3 has 15 amino acids. Germline assignment: CDR1 SGDLS and CDR2 YYNGEE. V was cut by 5 bases and J by 8 bases, with 17 bases left in between.

This clone showed up just once. V gene TRBV2 combines with J gene TRBJ2-1, with 8 positions matching TRBD2. CDR1 and CDR2 (germline): SNHLY, FYNNEI. The CDR3 contains 14 residues. With 6 bases clipped from V and 6 bases from J, the junction kept 7 bases outside the gene matches. Here the CDR3 reads CASRRGGAVNEQFF. The CDR3 DNA reads TGTGCCAGCAGACGGGGGGGGGCCGTCAATGAGCAGTTCTTC.

V and J are TRBV19 and TRBJ2-1; D possibly corresponds to TRBD2 (5 bases). The CDR3 is made up of 16 amino acids. Between the trimmed V and J ends, which lost 6 bases and 4 bases, there was a span of 19 bases. The germline CDR1 and CDR2 sequences are LNHDA and SQIVND (reference sequence). CDR3 sequence: CASRRSEEVLYNEQFF. The CDR3 DNA reads TGTGCCAGTAGGAGGTCTGAGGAGGTGCTTTACAATGAGCAGTTCTTC.

This clone was observed a few times. Other nucleotide sequences from this sample produce the same CDR3. The V and J genes are TRBV7-8 and TRBJ1-1, with a weak D call TRBD1 (6 bases). The CDR3 length is 14 residues. Trimming shortened V by 4 bases and J by 1 base, and 10 bases separated the two germline ends. CDR1 is SGHVS and CDR2 is FQNEAQ in the germline V gene. CDR3: CASSYRQANTEAFF. The CDR3 nucleotides read TGTGCCAGCAGCTACAGACAGGCGAACACTGAAGCTTTCTTT.

The gene calls are TRBV19 and TRBJ2-5; 8 bases map to TRBD1. Looked up from germline, CDR1 is LNHDA and CDR2 is SQIVND (reference sequence). The CDR3 is 13 amino acids. With V trimmed by 7 bases and J by 5 bases, 6 bases remained unmatched. The CDR3 nucleotides are TGTGCCAGTAACCAGGGGGCCGAGGAGACCCAGTACTTC. It yields the protein CASNQGAEETQYF.

The genes are TRBV1 and TRBJ2-3; TRBD2 is the table's D call and was not checked against the DNA. TRBV1 is deemed a pseudogene. CDR3 length: 18 residues. As DNA, the CDR3 is TGCACCAGCAACGGAGGACTAGCGGGGGGCCCGTGCACAGATACGCAGTATTTT. It translates to CTSNGGLAGGPCTDTQYF.

J is TRBJ2-7 and V is TRBV2; D is perhaps TRBD1 (5 bases). Trimming cost V 3 bases and J 4 bases, with 16 bases left between them. The germline CDR1 and CDR2 sequences are SNHLY and FYNNEI. The CDR3 extends over 15 amino acids. This chain's CDR3 is CASSEGQSGSYEQYF. The CDR3 DNA sequence: TGTGCCAGCAGTGAGGGGCAGTCCGGGTCTTACGAGCAGTACTTC.

The chain carries TRBV6-5 and TRBJ2-7; D is perhaps TRBD1 (6 bases). CDR1 is MNHEY and CDR2 is SVGAGI in the germline V gene. CDR3 length equals 13 residues. Deletions cut 8 bases from V and 5 bases from J, with 16 bases between. CDR3 coding DNA: TGTGCCAGCGGGGAGAGGGGGTCCCACGAGCAGTACTTC. Translation: CASGERGSHEQYF.

This chain links TRBV12-3 or TRBV12-4 with TRBJ1-2; D gene unclear. The ends were cut back, 5 bases at V and 5 bases at J, with 12 bases in the middle. This CDR3 contains 13 residues. CDR3 sequence (DNA): TGTGCCAGCAGTGCGGGAAGAGCATATGGCTACACCTTC. It yields the protein CASSAGRAYGYTF.

The chain couples TRBV2 to TRBJ1-2; D gene uncertain. The CDR3 sequence is 12 residues long. V lost 6 bases, J lost 1 base, and 6 bases lay in between. Germline values: CDR1 SNHLY, CDR2 FYNNEI. This chain's CDR3 is CASRSDNYGYTF. The CDR3 DNA reads as TGTGCCAGCAGATCAGATAACTATGGCTACACCTTC.

The V and J genes are TRBV3-1 (or the pseudogene TRBV3-2) and TRBJ1-1; D may be TRBD1 (5 bases). V lost 0 bases to trimming and J lost 3 bases, with 8 bases between them. Germline CDR1 reads LGHDT; CDR2 reads YNNKEL (reference sequence). The CDR3 covers 14 residues. This CDR3 reads CASSQDRVHTEAFF. The CDR3 coding sequence is TGTGCCAGCAGCCAAGACAGGGTACACACTGAAGCTTTCTTT.

This chain links TRBV10-1 with TRBJ2-3; 12 positions match TRBD1. The CDR3 totals 17 residues. J lost 5 bases, V lost 3 bases, and 9 bases had no gene match. The germline CDR1 and CDR2 sequences are WNHNN and SYGVQD (reference sequence). CDR3 in DNA: TGCGCCAGCAGTGAAAATTCGGGACAGGGGGCAGGAGATACGCAGTATTTT. Protein product: CASSENSGQGAGDTQYF.

The chain recombines TRBV13 with TRBJ1-2, with 10 positions matching TRBD1. CDR3 length: 14 amino acids. Looked up from germline, CDR1 is PRHDT and CDR2 is FYEKMQ (reference sequence). The V gene end was trimmed by 5 bases and the J gene end by 6 bases; junction bases not matched to a gene: 6. CDR3 sequence (DNA): TGTGCCAGCAGCAAGACCGGGACAGGGGATGGCTACACCTTC. The encoded protein is CASSKTGTGDGYTF.

The chain uses TRBV4-1 and TRBJ1-1; tentative D call: TRBD1 (6 bases). This CDR3 contains 16 residues. The germline CDR1 and CDR2 sequences are MGHRA and YSYEKL. V shed 3 bases and J shed 4 bases, with 18 bases lying between them. CDR3 sequence: CASSQPALGATTEAFF. In nucleotides, the CDR3 is TGCGCCAGCAGCCAGCCAGCGCTGGGGGCGACCACTGAAGCTTTCTTT.

V and J are TRBV30 and TRBJ2-7; 11 nucleotides line up with TRBD1. Germline-derived CDR1 and CDR2 are GTSNPN and SVGIG (reference sequence). The CDR3 extends over 14 amino acids. After removal of 2 bases from V and 5 bases from J, the junction contained 5 bases not matched to a gene. The DNA for the CDR3 is TGTGCCTGGAGTTGGGGACAGGGGGGCAACGAGCAGTACTTC. It is translated as CAWSWGQGGNEQYF.